The 22 T cell receptor beta chains presented below share a single source sample, sequenced in a study of early T cells in non-severe SARS-CoV-2 infection. TCRdb reprocessed the 5' RACE reads via MiXCR and lists one record per CDR3 protein. The sample lists 55,000 to 75,000 distinct CDR3 sequences, roughly a tenth seen once, with less than 1.5% in the top ten. The source material was whole blood. All receptors come from an adult who was a healthcare worker with PCR-confirmed SARS-CoV-2 infection or an uninfected control (not recorded which).

This clonotype was observed many times. The chain links TRBV20-1 to TRBJ2-3; TRBD1 might be the D (6 bases). The CDR3 is made up of 14 amino acids. The V end was cut by 3 bases, the J end by 1 base, with 11 bases between. Germline V gives CDR1 DFQATT, CDR2 SNEGSKA (reference sequence). The DNA for the CDR3 is TGCAGTGCTAGGACAGGTTTGGGCACAGATACGCAGTATTTT. Translating it yields CSARTGLGTDTQYF.

This clonotype appeared many times. The rearrangement joins TRBV18 to TRBJ2-3; TRBD2 matches 12 bases. Germline lookup yields CDR1 KGHSH and CDR2 LQKENI. CDR3 length equals 18 residues. The J segment lost 0 bases and the V segment lost 8 bases, leaving 12 bases of the junction unmatched. The CDR3 reads CASHLTGTSGPSTDTQYF. Here the CDR3 DNA reads TGTGCCAGCCACCTCACCGGGACTAGCGGGCCTAGCACAGATACGCAGTATTTT.

This clonotype was picked up a small number of times. The rearrangement links TRBV5-6 to TRBJ1-3; possibly TRBD1 for D (5 bases). V dropped 4 bases and J dropped 2 bases, with 10 bases sitting between them. Germline V gene sequence: CDR1 SGHDT, CDR2 YYEEEE. The CDR3 is 14 amino acids. As DNA, the CDR3 is TGTGCCAGCAGCCTGGGGGGGACTGGAAACACCATATATTTT. Protein sequence: CASSLGGTGNTIYF.

V and J are TRBV5-6 and TRBJ2-1; D is possibly TRBD1 (6 bases). Trimming left V 6 bases short and J 3 bases short, with 16 bases between. Germline CDR1 SGHDT, CDR2 YYEEEE. This CDR3 contains 15 residues. The CDR3 DNA sequence: TGTGCCAGCAAGAGCCCGGGACACTTCTACAATGAGCAGTTCTTC. Its translation is CASKSPGHFYNEQFF.

This clonotype showed up many times. The gene calls are TRBV7-3 and TRBJ2-1, with D maybe TRBD2 (5 bases). Trimming removed 2 bases at V and 2 bases at J, with 7 bases between. The CDR3 runs to 14 residues. The germline CDR1 and CDR2 sequences are SGHTA and FQGTGA. The CDR3 bases are TGTGCCAGCAGCTTAGCGGGCCCCTACAATGAGCAGTTCTTC. Its translation is CASSLAGPYNEQFF.

At least ten counts were recorded for this clonotype. V gene TRBV12-3 or TRBV12-4 combines with J gene TRBJ1-2; 11 bases align to TRBD1. V lost 1 base and J lost 8; bases outside the gene matches: 6. The CDR3 consists of 15 residues. CDR3 bases: TGTGCCAGCAGTTTAGATCGGACAGGGGGCAGAGGCTACACCTTC. Protein sequence: CASSLDRTGGRGYTF.

The chain has TRBV4-1 and TRBJ2-5; D ambiguous. The V gene's germline CDR1 is MGHRA and CDR2 YSYEKL. The CDR3 runs to 16 residues. Trimming shortened V by 4 bases and J by 4 bases, and 19 bases separated the two germline ends. The CDR3 sequence: CASSLLPILGSETQYF. In DNA form, the CDR3 reads TGCGCCAGCAGCCTTCTTCCGATTTTGGGTTCAGAGACCCAGTACTTC.

The chain is built from TRBV5-4 and TRBJ1-2, with D possibly TRBD1 on 6 matching bases. This CDR3 is 13 amino acids long. Germline V gives CDR1 SGHNT, CDR2 YYREEE (reference sequence). Trimming took 0 bases from V and 8 from J, leaving 11 bases between them. DNA for the CDR3: TGTGCCAGCAGCTTGGCGCTAGGACAGGGCTACACCTTC. It specifies CASSLALGQGYTF.

This clonotype was detected only a few times. The chain joins TRBV18 to TRBJ1-5, with D unclear. The CDR3 has 14 residues. CDR1 is KGHSH and CDR2 is LQKENI in the germline V gene. With 3 bases removed from V and 3 bases from J, the gap between germline ends came to 9 bases. The CDR3 here is CASSPNGDNQPQHF. DNA for the CDR3: TGTGCCAGCTCACCCAACGGTGACAATCAGCCCCAGCATTTT.

This clonotype was picked up a small number of times. V gene TRBV27 combines with J gene TRBJ2-5, with 9 bases lining up with TRBD1. Germline V lookup: CDR1 MNHEY, CDR2 SMNVEV (reference sequence). The CDR3 contains 16 residues. V was pared by 4 bases and J by 5 bases, with 11 bases of the junction left unmatched. DNA of the CDR3: TGTGCCAGCAGTTCAATCTACAGGGGGCGGCTTGAGACCCAGTACTTC. Translating it yields CASSSIYRGRLETQYF.

This clonotype was observed a handful of times. The V gene is TRBV12-3 or TRBV12-4, the J gene TRBJ1-4; D not certain. V was trimmed by 6 bases and J by 7 bases, leaving 21 bases between them. This CDR3 has 16 residues. The CDR3 bases are TGTGCCAGCAGCCTAGATAGTTGGGTAGGCGGTGAAAAACTGTTTTTT. As protein: CASSLDSWVGGEKLFF.

V is TRBV27 and J is TRBJ1-2, with 7 nucleotides matching TRBD1. V gave up 1 base and J gave up 1 base; unmatched junction bases: 12. Per the germline V gene, CDR1 is MNHEY and CDR2 is SMNVEV (reference sequence). This CDR3 is built from 18 residues. The CDR3 DNA follows: TGTGCCAGCAGTTTATACGGGACAGATAGAGGCTATAACTATGGCTACACCTTC. Encoded protein: CASSLYGTDRGYNYGYTF.

There are many counts of this clonotype. J is TRBJ2-3 and V is TRBV20-1; tentative D call: TRBD1 (5 bases). The germline gives CDR1 DFQATT, CDR2 SNEGSKA (reference sequence). The CDR3 has 15 amino acids. Trimming left V 2 bases short and J 0 bases short, with 12 bases between. DNA for the CDR3: TGCAGTGCTAGAATAGGGGCCTCTAGCACAGATACGCAGTATTTT. It is translated as CSARIGASSTDTQYF.

In its sample, this clonotype was seen a few times. The genes are TRBV18 and TRBJ1-2, with D tentatively TRBD1 (5 bases). The CDR3 covers 13 residues. The germline V and J ends were trimmed by 6 bases and 4 bases, with 12 bases remaining between them. Germline V gene lookup returns CDR1 KGHSH and CDR2 LQKENI. The CDR3 spells CASSQGTAYGYTF. Written as DNA, the CDR3 is TGTGCCAGCTCCCAAGGGACGGCCTATGGCTACACCTTC. Together with reference TRBV18 and TRBJ1-2, the CDR3 gives the full variable domain: NAGVMQNPRHLVRRRGQEARLRCSPMKGHSHVYWYRQLPEEGLKFMVYLQKENIIDESGMPKERFSAEFPKEGPSILRIQQVVRGDSAAYFCASSQGTAYGYTFGSGTRLTVV.

This clonotype came up many times. This chain joins TRBV20-1 and TRBJ2-7; 8 positions match TRBD2. CDR1 and CDR2 (germline): DFQATT, SNEGSKA (reference sequence). V lost 2 bases, J lost 2 bases, and 2 bases stayed unmatched. CDR3 size: 13 residues. The CDR3 bases are TGCAGTGCTAGAAAGCGGGGGACCTACGAGCAGTACGTC. Encoded protein: CSARKRGTYEQYV.

The J gene is TRBJ2-2, the V gene TRBV7-3; a possible D gene is TRBD1 (5 bases). V was cut by 2 bases and J by 3 bases, with 7 bases left in between. The germline gives CDR1 SGHTA, CDR2 FQGTGA. The CDR3 has 14 amino acids. DNA for the CDR3: TGTGCCAGCAGCTTAGGCAGGGACACCGGGGAGCTGTTTTTT. Translating gives CASSLGRDTGELFF.

The CDR3 protein is CASSSGQGVREKLFF. CDR3 coding DNA: TGTGCCAGCAGCTCCGGACAGGGGGTGCGGGAAAAACTGTTTTTT. The chain uses TRBV7-8 and TRBJ1-4, with 10 positions matching TRBD1. Trimming cost V 4 bases and J 8 bases; bases outside gene matches: 7. Germline lookup yields CDR1 SGHVS and CDR2 FQNEAQ. The CDR3 is 15 amino acids.

This clonotype was picked up a small number of times. This chain links TRBV28 with TRBJ2-3; 13 positions match TRBD2. The CDR3 is 18 amino acids. Germline CDR1 MDHEN, CDR2 SYDVKM. The J segment lost 5 bases and the V segment lost 6 bases, leaving 14 bases of the junction unmatched. The CDR3 DNA sequence: TGTGCCAGCAGGTCAACTAGCGGGGGGGCCGAAGTGAGAGATACGCAGTATTTT. Its translation: CASRSTSGGAEVRDTQYF.

This clonotype was observed at least ten times. V and J are TRBV12-3 or TRBV12-4 and TRBJ2-7; possibly TRBD1 for D (7 bases). This CDR3 region has 14 residues. Trimming left V 5 bases short and J 6 bases short, with 17 bases between. The CDR3 sequence: CASSHQGGHAEQYV. The CDR3 DNA is TGTGCCAGCAGTCACCAGGGGGGCCATGCCGAGCAGTACGTC.

This clonotype was detected only a few times. This sequence joins TRBV7-9 and TRBJ2-1; TRBD1 aligns across 8 bases. The CDR3 contains 14 residues. Unmatched junction bases numbered 6, after V lost 5 bases and J lost 6 bases. Germline-derived CDR1 and CDR2 are SEHNR and FQNEAQ (reference sequence). CDR3 residues: CASSTGQGFNEQFF. The CDR3 DNA reads as TGTGCCAGCAGCACCGGACAGGGCTTCAATGAGCAGTTCTTC.

This clonotype was recorded at least ten times. CDR3 residues: CASSSDGQPLYGYTF. DNA for the CDR3: TGCGCCAGCAGCTCGGATGGACAGCCCCTCTATGGCTACACCTTC. This chain uses TRBV5-1 with TRBJ1-2; the D gene is possibly TRBD1 (6 bases). V was clipped by 3 bases and J by 4 bases, with 16 bases between them. CDR1 and CDR2 (germline): SGHRS, YFSETQ. The CDR3 consists of 15 residues.

The V and J genes are TRBV2 and TRBJ1-2; 9 bases match TRBD1. Germline trimming cut 6 bases from V and 5 bases from J; bases unmatched to any gene: 4. In germline, CDR1 is SNHLY, CDR2 FYNNEI. CDR3 length: 13 amino acids. The CDR3 loop reads CASSVDRGYGYTF. The CDR3, as DNA: TGTGCCAGCAGCGTGGACAGGGGTTATGGCTACACCTTC.